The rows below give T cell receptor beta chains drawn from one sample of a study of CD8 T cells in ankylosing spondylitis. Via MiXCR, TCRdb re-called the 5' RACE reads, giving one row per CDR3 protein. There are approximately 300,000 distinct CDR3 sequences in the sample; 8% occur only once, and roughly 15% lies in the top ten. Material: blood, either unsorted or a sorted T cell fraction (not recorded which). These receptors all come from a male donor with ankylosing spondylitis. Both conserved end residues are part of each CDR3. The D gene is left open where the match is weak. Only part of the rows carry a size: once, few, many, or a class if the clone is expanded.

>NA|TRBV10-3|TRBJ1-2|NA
TGTGCCATCAGTGAGTCGGGCACCTATGGCTACACCTTC
CAISESGTYGYTF
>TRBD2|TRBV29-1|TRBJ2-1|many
TGCACGACTAGCGGGAGCTCCTACAATGAGCAGTTCTTC
CTTSGSSYNEQFF
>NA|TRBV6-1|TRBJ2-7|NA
TGTGCCAGCAGTGAAGGAGGGTCCTCCTACGAGCAGTACTTC
CASSEGGSSYEQYF
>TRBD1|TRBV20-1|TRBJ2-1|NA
TGCAGTGCTCCGGGACAGGGGGCAGATGAGCAGTTCTTC
CSAPGQGADEQFF
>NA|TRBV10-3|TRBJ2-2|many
TGTGCCACCACCAGGGAGGACACCGGGGAGCTGTTTTTT
CATTREDTGELFF
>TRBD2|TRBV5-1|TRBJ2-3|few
TGCGCCAGCAGCTTGATGTCTAGCGGCAAGACAGATACGCAGTATTTT
CASSLMSSGKTDTQYF
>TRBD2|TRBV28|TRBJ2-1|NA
TGTGCCAGCAGTGGCGGGGGGGTAGCGGGAGTACGTAATGAGCAGTTCTTC
CASSGGGVAGVRNEQFF
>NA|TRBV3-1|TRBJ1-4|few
TGTGCCAGCAGCCAAGATATCGGAGGGATGGCAACTAATGAAAAACTGTTTTTT
CASSQDIGGMATNEKLFF
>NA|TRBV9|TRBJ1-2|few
TGTGCCAGCAGCGTAGCGGCAGGGAGGTATGGCTACACCTTC
CASSVAAGRYGYTF
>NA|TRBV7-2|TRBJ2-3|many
TGTGCCAGCAGCTTAGTGTCTGCGAGAGATACGCAGTATTTT
CASSLVSARDTQYF
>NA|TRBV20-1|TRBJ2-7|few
TGCAGTGCTAGTTTGTCTGCGCGGGGTTACGAGCAGTACTTC
CSASLSARGYEQYF
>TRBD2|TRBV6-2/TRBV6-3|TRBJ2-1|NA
TGTGCCAGCAGTAAAGCGGGAGGGCCCTCTGGTGAGCAGTTCTTC
CASSKAGGPSGEQFF
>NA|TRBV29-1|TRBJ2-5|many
TGCAGCGTTGCGGACCGCGTGGAGACCCAGTACTTC
CSVADRVETQYF
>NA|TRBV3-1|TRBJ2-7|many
TGTGCCAGCAGCCGACAGAGCTCCTACGAGCAGTACTTC
CASSRQSSYEQYF
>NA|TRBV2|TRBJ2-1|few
TGTGCCAGCAGGGGGGACCACTACAATGAGCAGTTCTTC
CASRGDHYNEQFF
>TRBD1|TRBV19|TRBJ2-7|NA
TGTGCCAGTAGTCTCCGGGACAGCGGCCGGTACGAGCAGTACTTC
CASSLRDSGRYEQYF
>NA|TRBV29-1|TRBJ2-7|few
TGCAGCGCAGAGTCAGCCTACGAGCAGTACTTC
CSAESAYEQYF
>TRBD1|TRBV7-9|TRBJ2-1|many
TGTGCCAGCAGCGCACCGGGACAGGTTACCTACAATGAGCAGTTCTTC
CASSAPGQVTYNEQFF
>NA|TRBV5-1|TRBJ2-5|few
TGCGCCAGCTCCATCGTATGGGAGACCCAGTACTTC
CASSIVWETQYF
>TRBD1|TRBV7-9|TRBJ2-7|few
TGTGCCAGCAGCCCTGGGACAGACTCCTACGAGCAGTACTTC
CASSPGTDSYEQYF
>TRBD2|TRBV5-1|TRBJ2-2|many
TGCGCCAGCAGCTTGCCTAGCGGGAGGGCTTCCACCGGGGAGCTGTTTTTT
CASSLPSGRASTGELFF
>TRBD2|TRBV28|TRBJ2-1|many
TGTGCCAGCAGTTTGCTCGATGGCGGACTAGCGAACAATGAGCAGTTCTTC
CASSLLDGGLANNEQFF
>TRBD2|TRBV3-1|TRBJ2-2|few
TGTGCCAGCAGAGAACCTAGCGGGAGACGCACCGGGGAGCTGTTTTTT
CASREPSGRRTGELFF
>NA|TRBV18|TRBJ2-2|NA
TGTGCCAGCTCGCCCAGGGAACCGAACGCCGGGGAGCTGTTTTTT
CASSPREPNAGELFF
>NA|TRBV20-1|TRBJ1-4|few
TGCAGTGCTAGGGACTCAGCGGGCGAGCCGGGTGAAAAACTGTTTTTT
CSARDSAGEPGEKLFF
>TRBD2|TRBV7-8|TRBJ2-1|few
TGTGCCAGCAGCCCTTGGGCTAGCGGGAACAATGAGCAGTTCTTC
CASSPWASGNNEQFF
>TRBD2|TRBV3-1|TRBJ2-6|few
TGTGCCAGCGAACCGACTAGCGGGAGGAGTGCTGGGGCCAACGTCCTGACTTTC
CASEPTSGRSAGANVLTF
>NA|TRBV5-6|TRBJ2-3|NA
TGTGCCAGCAGCTTGGTCCGGCAGGGTTTGTTTCCAGATACGCAGTATTTT
CASSLVRQGLFPDTQYF
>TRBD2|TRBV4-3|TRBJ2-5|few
TGCGCCAGCAGCCAAGGGCTAGCGGGAGGTTTTGAAGAGACCCAGTACTTC
CASSQGLAGGFEETQYF
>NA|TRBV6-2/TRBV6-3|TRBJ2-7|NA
TGTGCCAGCAGTTATGCGGGAACCTACGAGCAGTACTTC
CASSYAGTYEQYF
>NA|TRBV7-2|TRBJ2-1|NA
TGTGCCAGCACCCCTCCGTCACAGGAGCAGTTCTTC
CASTPPSQEQFF
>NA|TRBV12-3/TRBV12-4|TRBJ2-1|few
TGTGCCAGCAGTTTGGAAGCGACAGTTTACAATGAGCAGTTCTTC
CASSLEATVYNEQFF
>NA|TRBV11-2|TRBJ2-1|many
TGTGCCAGCCGGGACTCCCAGCGAGAGCAGTTCTTC
CASRDSQREQFF
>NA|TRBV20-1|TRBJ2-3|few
TGCAGTGCTTACCTAGTTGCAGATACGCAGTATTTT
CSAYLVADTQYF
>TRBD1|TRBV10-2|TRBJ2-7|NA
TGCGCCAGCAAGAACAGGGGGCTACCTTACACTCTTCATTACGAGCAGTACTTC
CASKNRGLPYTLHYEQYF
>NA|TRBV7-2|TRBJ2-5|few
TGTGCCAGCAGCTTAAGGCCAGCGCGAGTCCACTTC
CASSLRPARVHF
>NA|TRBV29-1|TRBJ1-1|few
TGCAGCGTTGTTCGGGTGGCGAACACTGAAGCTTTCTTT
CSVVRVANTEAFF
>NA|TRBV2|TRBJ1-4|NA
TGTGCCAGCAGACAAAACAGAGCAACTAATGAAAAACTGTTTTTT
CASRQNRATNEKLFF
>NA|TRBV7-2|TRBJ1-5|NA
TGTGCCAGCAGCCGACAGGTTAGCAGCAATCAGCCCCAGCATTTT
CASSRQVSSNQPQHF
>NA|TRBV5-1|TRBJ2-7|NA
TGCGCCAGCAGCTTGTTGGCAGCGCGAGAGCAGTACTTC
CASSLLAAREQYF
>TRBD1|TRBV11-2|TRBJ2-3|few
TGTGCCAGCAGCTTGATGACAGGGGGAGGTTCAGATACGCAGTATTTT
CASSLMTGGGSDTQYF
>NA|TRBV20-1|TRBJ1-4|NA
TGCAGTGCTCCGATCGGGGGGCAGATGGAAAAACTGTTTTTT
CSAPIGGQMEKLFF
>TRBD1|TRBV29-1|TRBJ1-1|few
TGCAGCGTGCTAATTCACAGGGGGTCTCTCGGATCTACTGAAGCTTTCTTT
CSVLIHRGSLGSTEAFF
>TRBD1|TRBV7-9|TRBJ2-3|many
TGTGCCAGCAGCCGAGGGACAGTAATCACAGATACGCAGTATTTT
CASSRGTVITDTQYF
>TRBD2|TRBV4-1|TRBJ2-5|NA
TGCGCCAGCAGCCAATTGGGTGGTAGCGGGTACCAAGAGACCCAGTACTTC
CASSQLGGSGYQETQYF
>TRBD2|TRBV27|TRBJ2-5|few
TGTGCCAGCAGTTCCGGACTAGCACAAACAGCGGGAGAGACCCAGTACTTC
CASSSGLAQTAGETQYF
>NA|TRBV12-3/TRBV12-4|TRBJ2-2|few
TGTGCCAGCACTCTGGGCGTGAACACCGGGGAGCTGTTTTTT
CASTLGVNTGELFF
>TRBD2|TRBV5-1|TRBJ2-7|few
TGCGCCAGCAGCGGGACTAGCGTTGAACTCTACGAGCAGTACTTC
CASSGTSVELYEQYF
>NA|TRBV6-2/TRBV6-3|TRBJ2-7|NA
TGTGCCAGCAGGATCGCCTACGAGCAGTACTTC
CASRIAYEQYF
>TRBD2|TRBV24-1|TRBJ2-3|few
TGTGCCACCAGTGACCCTCGGACTAGTGCAGATACGCAGTATTTT
CATSDPRTSADTQYF
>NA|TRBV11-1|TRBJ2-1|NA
TGTGCCAGCGCTCGGAGGGATCGCGTATTAATGAGCTCCTACAATGAGCAGTTCTTC
CASARRDRVLMSSYNEQFF
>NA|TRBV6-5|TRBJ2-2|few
TGTGCCAGCAGTTCCCCAAGCAATCCTACGAACACCGGGGAGCTGTTTTTT
CASSSPSNPTNTGELFF
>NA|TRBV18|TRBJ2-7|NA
TGTGCCAGCTCAGATGGGGGCGGTATCTACGAGCAGTACTTC
CASSDGGGIYEQYF
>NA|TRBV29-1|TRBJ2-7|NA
TGCAGCGTCGTACCCCCGGGGAAGGTCTACGAGCAGTACTTC
CSVVPPGKVYEQYF
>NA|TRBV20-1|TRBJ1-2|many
TGCAGTGTCAGGTCCGGGGCGGCGGACACCTTC
CSVRSGAADTF
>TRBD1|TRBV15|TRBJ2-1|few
TGTGCCACCAGCAGAGAACGACAGGGCAATGAGCAGTTCTTC
CATSRERQGNEQFF
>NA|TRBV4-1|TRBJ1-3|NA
TGCGCCAGCAGCCAAGTGAGGGGGAACTCTGGAAACACCATATATTTT
CASSQVRGNSGNTIYF